This T cell receptor (beta chain) was sequenced in a study of T-cell reconstitution after alpha-beta-depleted transplantation in children. Unique molecular identifiers tagged the TCRbeta library. TCRdb used MiXCR to reprocess the PCR reads, holding one entry per CDR3 protein. The sample has around 400,000 distinct CDR3 sequences; about 20% are singletons. The length of the CDR3 is 21 residues. V was pared by 2 bases and J by 0 bases, with 13 bases of the junction left unmatched. The germline V gene encodes CDR1 SGHTA and CDR2 FQGNSA. This TCR was recovered from a human donor who donated a stem cell graft to a child with acute myeloid leukemia. This chain links TRBV7-2 with TRBJ2-1; 13 nucleotides agree with TRBD2. The specimen comprised PBMCs from the stem cell graft donor, sampled from the stem cell graft. The CDR3 DNA sequence: TGTGCCAGCAGCTTATGGTCCCGGACTAGCGGGAGAGATAGCTCCTACAATGAGCAGTTCTTC. As protein: CASSLWSRTSGRDSSYNEQFF.